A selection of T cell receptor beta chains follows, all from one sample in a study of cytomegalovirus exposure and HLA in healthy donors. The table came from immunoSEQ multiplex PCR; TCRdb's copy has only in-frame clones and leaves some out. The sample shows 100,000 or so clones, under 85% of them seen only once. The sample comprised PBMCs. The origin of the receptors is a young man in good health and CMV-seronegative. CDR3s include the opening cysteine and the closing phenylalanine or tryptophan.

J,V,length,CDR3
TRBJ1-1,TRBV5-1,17,CASSAGQGIVTDTEAFF
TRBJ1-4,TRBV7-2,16,CASSRRGQSTNEKLFF
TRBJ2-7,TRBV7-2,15,CASSLGVQGGYEQYF
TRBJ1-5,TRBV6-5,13,CASSRRQYQPQHF
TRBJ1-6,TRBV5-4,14,CASSSTEYNSPLHF
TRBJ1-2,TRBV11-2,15,CASSSLRGSRYGYTF
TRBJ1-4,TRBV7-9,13,CASSWEGDRALFF
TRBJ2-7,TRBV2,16,CASSAGGGARPTEQYF
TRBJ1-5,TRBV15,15,CATSRDRGNNQPQHF
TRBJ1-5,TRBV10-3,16,CAISESGEGYGQPQHF